The clone carrying this T cell receptor (beta chain) has only a few counts. Its specificity is unknown. Mismatch with germline at one junction end may stem from a read error. This entry belongs to a study of metastatic and nonmetastatic thyroid tumors. On the study more broadly: Across peripheral blood and tumor or nodule tissue samples taken from malignant and benign thyroid patients, the repertoires were compared with one another.

TCRdb recomputed clones from the PCR reads via MiXCR. The sample holds around 40,000 clones, 25% to 30% seen once. Overall study results and limits: For both blood and tumor, malignant thyroid tumors reportedly showed significantly higher TCR beta diversity than benign nodules did.

Thyroid surgery had not been preceded by any treatment in any patient. The TCR comes from a female donor with papillary thyroid cancer or a benign thyroid nodule (not recorded which). Some clones in this sample may be carry-over from other donors' samples. Sequencing input: blood.

The CDR3 protein is CAISEQQGGYTF. The CDR3 bases are TGTGCCATCAGTGAACAACAGGGTGGCTACACCTTC. The chain carries TRBV24-1 and TRBJ1-2, with a weak D call TRBD1 (6 bases). Germline assignment: CDR1 KGHDR and CDR2 SFDVKD. The CDR3 consists of 12 residues.